Following are 6 T cell receptor beta chains from one sample sequenced in a study of PD-1 blockade in classical Hodgkin lymphoma. Produced via immunoSEQ multiplex PCR; TCRdb's table is partial and in-frame only. The sample consists of under 80,000 clones, 87% of them appearing once. Documented time point: cycle 4 day 1 (C4D1), after around six weeks of nivolumab. With no exception, relapse followed autologous stem cell transplantation in all patients, and brentuximab vedotin exposure varied. Material: peripheral blood mononuclear cells (PBMCs), obtained before the fourth cycle of nivolumab. The source of these receptors is a human donor with classical Hodgkin lymphoma.

The chain has TRBV11-2 and TRBJ1-6; D unclear. This CDR3 is built from 17 residues. Germline values: CDR1 SGHAT, CDR2 FQNNGV. V gave up 1 base and J gave up 0 bases, with 10 bases separating them. CDR3 bases: TGTGCCAGCAGCTTAGGGAGACTTAGCTCCTATAATTCACCCCTCCACTTT. It is translated as CASSLGRLSSYNSPLHF.

The rearrangement links TRBV5-1 to TRBJ2-1; D may correspond to TRBD1 or TRBD2 (5 bases each). Trimming took off 0 bases at V and 9 bases at J, with 16 bases between the two ends. The CDR3 runs 15 residues. The germline V gene encodes CDR1 SGHRS and CDR2 YFSETQ. The CDR3 coding sequence is TGCGCCAGCAGCTTGGGGGGAGCGGACATCACTGAGCAGTTCTTC. Translating it yields CASSLGGADITEQFF.

The chain uses TRBV6-6 and TRBJ1-1; possible D gene TRBD1, 5 bases. The V gene's germline CDR1 is MNHNY and CDR2 SVGAGI (reference sequence). V gave up 2 bases and J gave up 1 base, with 8 bases separating them. This CDR3 contains 14 residues. The CDR3 here is CASSYVGGNTEAFF. The CDR3, as DNA: TGTGCCAGCAGTTACGTCGGGGGGAACACTGAAGCTTTCTTT.

This clone was recorded once. The V call is TRBV19, the J call TRBJ1-6; D is unresolved. The CDR3 spans 15 residues. CDR1 and CDR2 (germline): LNHDA, SQIVND (reference sequence). Deletions cut 0 bases from V and 6 bases from J, with 9 bases between. The CDR3 loop reads CASSIEGALNSPLHF. DNA of the CDR3: TGTGCCAGTAGTATAGAGGGAGCGCTTAATTCACCCCTCCACTTT. The full variable domain, in which reference TRBV19 and TRBJ1-6 provide the parts outside the CDR3, is DGGITQSPKYLFRKEGQNVTLSCEQNLNHDAMYWYRQDPGQGLRLIYYSQIVNDFQKGDIAEGYSVSREKKESFPLTVTSAQKNPTAFYLCASSIEGALNSPLHFGNGTRLTVT.

This clone came up once. V usage is TRBV18 and J usage is TRBJ1-6; maybe TRBD1 (5 bases). V was cut by 1 base and J by 5 bases, with 18 bases left in between. The CDR3 consists of 18 residues. CDR1 and CDR2 (germline): KGHSH, LQKENI. CDR3 in amino acids: CASSPRTNPGPDNSPLHF. For the CDR3, the DNA is TGTGCCAGCTCACCACGGACAAACCCCGGCCCCGATAATTCACCCCTCCACTTT.

This rearrangement joins TRBV5-1 to TRBJ2-7, with D perhaps TRBD2 (5 bases). The V and J ends lost 0 bases and 0 bases respectively, with 10 bases between them. CDR3 length equals 15 residues. Germline CDR1 reads SGHRS; CDR2 reads YFSETQ. CDR3 in DNA: TGCGCCAGCAGCTTGGCGGGATCACTCTCCTACGAGCAGTACTTC. Its translation is CASSLAGSLSYEQYF.